This entry lists 8 T cell receptor beta chains sequenced from one sample in a study of shared clonotypes between healthy human individuals. Naive CD8 cells lacked CD45RO and underwent positive selection for CCR7, leaving out terminally differentiated effector memory CD45RA+ cells. Using immunoSEQ multiplex PCR, the repertoire was profiled, and TCRdb retains in-frame clones only, with some absent. This table has millions of clones, approximately 95% appearing once. The specimen was naive CD8+ T cells sorted from blood. The receptors derive from a young man in good health.

A single count supports this clone. This chain joins TRBV6-5 and TRBJ1-5; 7 bases match TRBD1. Germline loops: CDR1 MNHEY, CDR2 SVGAGI. Trimming removed 4 bases from V and 2 bases from J; junction bases left unmatched: 5. This CDR3 is 15 amino acids long. CDR3 DNA sequence: TGTGCCAGCAGTTGGACCACAGGGGGCAATCAGCCCCAGCATTTT. Amino acid sequence: CASSWTTGGNQPQHF.

The rearrangement uses TRBV7-2 and TRBJ2-5, with 14 bases matching TRBD2. The germline V gene has CDR1 SGHTA and CDR2 FQGNSA. J lost 5 bases, V lost 5 bases, and 7 bases had no gene match. There are 16 residues in the CDR3. The DNA of the CDR3 is TGTGCCAGCAGCATCGGGACTAGCGGGAGTAGTGAGACCCAGTACTTC. Residues: CASSIGTSGSSETQYF.

The genes are TRBV12-2 and TRBJ2-3; TRBD2 was called by the table and not checked on the DNA. TRBV12-2 counts as a pseudogene. This CDR3 has 18 residues. CDR3 DNA sequence: TGTGCAAGTCGCTTAGGTCGGGCGCGCGGGAGTAGCACAGATACGCAGTATTTT. Its translation: CASRLGRARGSSTDTQYF.

V usage is TRBV6-5 and J usage is TRBJ1-5; D possibly corresponds to TRBD1 (5 bases). V shed 0 bases and J shed 6 bases, with 9 bases lying between them. Germline V CDR1 and CDR2: MNHEY, SVGAGI. The CDR3 length is 14 residues. The CDR3 sequence is CASSYSIGGQPQHF. The CDR3, as DNA: TGTGCCAGCAGTTACTCGATTGGGGGTCAGCCCCAGCATTTT.

The gene calls are TRBV7-9 and TRBJ1-2; TRBD1 agrees at 9 bases. Germline values: CDR1 SEHNR, CDR2 FQNEAQ (reference sequence). This CDR3 is 15 amino acids long. Trimming cost V 1 base and J 2 bases; bases outside gene matches: 2. CDR3 coding DNA: TGTGCCAGCAGCTTAGTGGGGACAGGGAACTATGGCTACACCTTC. Its protein product is CASSLVGTGNYGYTF.

The chain couples TRBV27 to TRBJ2-5; 9 bases map to TRBD2. CDR1 and CDR2 (germline): MNHEY, SMNVEV (reference sequence). The CDR3 has 16 amino acids. J gave up 4 bases and V 5 bases, and 11 bases lay outside the gene matches. CDR3 sequence (DNA): TGTGCCAGCAGTCCACTTGCGGGGGGGCCCTTAGAGACCCAGTACTTC. It specifies CASSPLAGGPLETQYF.

V usage is TRBV18 and J usage is TRBJ2-7; D gene uncertain. The germline CDR1 and CDR2 sequences are KGHSH and LQKENI. The V end lost 5 bases, the J end lost 2 bases, and 13 bases lay between the germline ends. This CDR3 spans 14 amino acids. This chain's CDR3 is CASSKTLSPYEQYF. CDR3 in DNA: TGTGCCAGCTCAAAGACACTTTCTCCCTACGAGCAGTACTTC. Looking up the rest from reference TRBV18 and TRBJ2-7 gives the full variable domain: NAGVMQNPRHLVRRRGQEARLRCSPMKGHSHVYWYRQLPEEGLKFMVYLQKENIIDESGMPKERFSAEFPKEGPSILRIQQVVRGDSAAYFCASSKTLSPYEQYFGPGTRLTVT.

The rearrangement joins TRBV7-9 to TRBJ2-1; weak D call: TRBD2 (6 bases). Per germline, CDR1 SEHNR and CDR2 FQNEAQ (reference sequence). The CDR3 has 15 residues. Trimming stripped 2 bases from V and 4 bases from J, with 12 bases between. Written as DNA, the CDR3 is TGTGCCAGCAGCTTATACACTAGCCCTTACAATGAGCAGTTCTTC. This gives the protein CASSLYTSPYNEQFF.